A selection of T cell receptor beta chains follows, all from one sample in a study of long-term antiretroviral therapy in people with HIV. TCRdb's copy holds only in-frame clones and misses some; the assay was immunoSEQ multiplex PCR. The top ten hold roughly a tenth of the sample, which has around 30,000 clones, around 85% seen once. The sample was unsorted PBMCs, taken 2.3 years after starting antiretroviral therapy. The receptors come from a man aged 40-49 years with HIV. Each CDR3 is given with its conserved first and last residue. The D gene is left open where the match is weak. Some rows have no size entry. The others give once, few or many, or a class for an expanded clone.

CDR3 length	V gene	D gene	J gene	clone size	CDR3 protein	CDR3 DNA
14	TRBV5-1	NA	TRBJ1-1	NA	CASSYQTRNTEAFF	TGCGCCAGCAGCTACCAAACGCGGAACACTGAAGCTTTCTTT
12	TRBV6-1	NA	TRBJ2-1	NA	CASSFQGREQFF	TGTGCCAGCAGTTTTCAAGGGCGTGAGCAGTTCTTC
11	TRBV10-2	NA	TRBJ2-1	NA	CASSESGEQFF	TGCGCCAGCAGTGAGTCAGGTGAGCAGTTCTTC
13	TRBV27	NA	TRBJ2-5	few	CASSTGPRETQYF	TGTGCCAGCAGCACAGGGCCTAGGGAGACCCAGTACTTC
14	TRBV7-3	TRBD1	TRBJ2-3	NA	CASSPTGGLDTQYF	TGTGCCAGCAGTCCCACAGGGGGCCTGGATACGCAGTATTTT
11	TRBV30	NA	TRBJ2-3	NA	CAWSLTDTQYF	TGTGCCTGGAGCTTAACAGATACGCAGTATTTT
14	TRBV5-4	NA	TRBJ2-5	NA	CASSLGPYLEAQYF	TGTGCCAGCAGCTTGGGGCCGTACTTGGAGGCCCAGTACTTC
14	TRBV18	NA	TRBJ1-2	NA	CASSPPGTPYGYTF	TGTGCCAGCTCACCCCCCGGGACCCCCTATGGCTACACCTTC
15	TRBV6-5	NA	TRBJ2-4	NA	CASSRAQGGKNIQYF	TGTGCCAGCAGTAGAGCACAGGGTGGCAAAAACATTCAGTACTTC
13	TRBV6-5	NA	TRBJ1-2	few	CASSYWKNYGYTF	TGTGCCAGCAGTTACTGGAAAAACTATGGCTACACCTTC
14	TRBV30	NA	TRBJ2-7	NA	CAWSVAPGYVEQYF	TGTGCCTGGAGTGTAGCCCCAGGGTACGTCGAGCAGTACTTC
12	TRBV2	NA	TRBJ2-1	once	CASKTHGDEQFF	TGTGCCAGCAAGACCCACGGAGATGAGCAGTTCTTC
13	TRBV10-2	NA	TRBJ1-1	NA	CASSESGVPEAFF	TGCGCCAGCAGTGAGTCGGGAGTTCCTGAAGCTTTCTTT
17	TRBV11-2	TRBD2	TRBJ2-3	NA	CASSSGTSGGYTDTQYF	TGTGCCAGCAGCTCCGGGACTAGCGGGGGGTACACAGATACGCAGTATTTT
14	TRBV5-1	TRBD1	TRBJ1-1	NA	CASSWQGGNTEAFF	TGCGCCAGCAGCTGGCAGGGGGGGAACACTGAAGCTTTCTTT
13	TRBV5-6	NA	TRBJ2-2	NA	CASSLGGPGELFF	TGTGCCAGCAGCTTAGGAGGACCCGGGGAGCTGTTTTTT
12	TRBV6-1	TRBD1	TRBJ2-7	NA	CASSVDRVSQYF	TGTGCCAGCAGTGTGGACAGGGTGTCGCAGTACTTC
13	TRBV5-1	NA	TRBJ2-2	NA	CASSLLGVGELFF	TGCGCCAGCAGCTTACTGGGGGTCGGGGAGCTGTTTTTT
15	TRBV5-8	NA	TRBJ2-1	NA	CASSLGQSTINEQFF	TGTGCCAGCAGCTTGGGGCAGAGCACCATCAATGAGCAGTTCTTC
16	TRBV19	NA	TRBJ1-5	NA	CASSIGEGQSNQPQHF	TGTGCCAGTAGTATAGGGGAAGGTCAAAGCAATCAGCCCCAGCATTTT
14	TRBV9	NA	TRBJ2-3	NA	CASSSWTATDTQYF	TGTGCCAGCAGCTCCTGGACAGCCACAGATACGCAGTATTTT
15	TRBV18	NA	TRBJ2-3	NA	CASSPQTPRTDTQYF	TGTGCCAGCTCACCCCAGACCCCTCGCACAGATACGCAGTATTTT
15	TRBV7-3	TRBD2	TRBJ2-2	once	CASSSTSGNPGELFF	TGTGCCAGCAGCTCGACTAGCGGGAATCCCGGGGAGCTGTTTTTT
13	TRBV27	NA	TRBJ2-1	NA	CASSFSYYNEQFF	TGTGCCAGCAGTTTCAGCTACTACAATGAGCAGTTCTTC
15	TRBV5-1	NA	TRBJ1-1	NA	CASKGNPVRDTEAFF	TGCGCCAGCAAGGGGAATCCAGTGAGGGACACTGAAGCTTTCTTT
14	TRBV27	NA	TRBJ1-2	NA	CASSFAQGGYGYTF	TGTGCCAGCAGTTTCGCCCAGGGTGGCTATGGCTACACCTTC
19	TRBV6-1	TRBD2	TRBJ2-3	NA	CASSESYGGTSGDTDTQYF	TGTGCCAGCAGTGAATCTTATGGTGGGACTAGCGGGGACACAGATACGCAGTATTTT
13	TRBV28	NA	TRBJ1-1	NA	CASSFKGNTEAFF	TGTGCCAGCAGTTTTAAGGGGAACACTGAAGCTTTCTTT
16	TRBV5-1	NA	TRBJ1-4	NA	CASSLGSGSSNEKLFF	TGCGCCAGCAGCTTGGGATCAGGGTCCTCTAATGAAAAACTGTTTTTT
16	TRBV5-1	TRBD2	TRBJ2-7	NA	CASSWDGTSGTYEQYF	TGCGCCAGCAGCTGGGACGGGACTAGCGGAACCTACGAGCAGTACTTC
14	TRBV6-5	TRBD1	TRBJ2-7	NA	CASSPLTGGYEQYF	TGTGCCAGCAGTCCGCTGACAGGGGGCTACGAGCAGTACTTC
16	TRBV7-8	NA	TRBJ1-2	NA	CASSLAGQPRGYGYTF	TGTGCCAGCAGCTTAGCGGGACAACCACGGGGCTATGGCTACACCTTC
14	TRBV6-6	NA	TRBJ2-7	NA	CASSYGGAGYEQYF	TGTGCCAGCAGTTACGGGGGGGCCGGCTACGAGCAGTACTTC
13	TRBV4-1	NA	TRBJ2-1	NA	CASSHVFYNEQFF	TGCGCCAGCAGCCATGTCTTTTACAATGAGCAGTTCTTC
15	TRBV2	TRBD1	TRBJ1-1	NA	CASSDEQGFLTEAFF	TGTGCCAGCAGTGACGAACAGGGGTTTTTGACTGAAGCTTTCTTT
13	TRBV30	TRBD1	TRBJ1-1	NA	CAWSADRDTEAFF	TGTGCCTGGAGTGCGGACAGGGATACTGAAGCTTTCTTT
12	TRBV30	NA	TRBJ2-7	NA	CAFHRSSYEQYF	TGTGCCTTCCACCGGAGCTCCTACGAGCAGTACTTC
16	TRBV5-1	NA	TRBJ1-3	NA	CASSKSGTASGNTIYF	TGCGCCAGCAGCAAGTCTGGGACCGCCTCTGGAAACACCATATATTTT
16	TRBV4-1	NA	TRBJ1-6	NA	CASSQPLGGGGSPLHF	TGCGCCAGCAGCCAACCCCTGGGGGGAGGTGGTTCACCCCTCCACTTT